This T cell receptor (beta chain) was sequenced in a study of T-cell reconstitution after alpha-beta-depleted transplantation in children (dated by TCRdb to between 2015 and 2016). The study in broad terms: Using TCR repertoire profiling, the study followed T-cell immune reconstitution in a quantitative way in children after TCRalphabeta/CD19-depleted allogeneic hematopoietic cell transplantation. What the work shows at the level of the full study, not this receptor alone: Hyperexpanded clone frequencies declined over subsequent months; after one year, T-cell counts and TCRbeta diversity were mostly attributed to newly produced T cells. The apparently early recovery of alphabetaT-cell counts about two months after transplant reportedly depended on only several hundred rapidly expanded clones that came from non-depleted graft cells. The high TCRbeta diversity at day 60 in some patients was ascribed to recipient T cells and intrathymic progenitors that had survived conditioning.

Worth noting for this clonotype: The clone's antigen remains unknown. Base qualities are not provided; no much larger clone lies one nucleotide away.

The treatment or condition label of this sample denotes: allogeneic hematopoietic cell transplantation with graft depleted of TCRalphabeta T cells and CD19 B cells. TCRalphabeta/CD19-depleted allogeneic hematopoietic cell grafts were given to the transplant recipients, all of whom were children. The germline V gene yields SGHRS for CDR1 and YFSETQ for CDR2. V is pared back by 4 bases and J by 10 bases, with 17 bases lying between the germline termini. The CDR3 sequence holds 14 residues, the cysteine and phenylalanine included. Left in the record is the CDR3 DNA by itself, 42 bases read in frame from the first base. Receptor libraries were prepared by PCR. The instrument was an Illumina HiSeq 2500. TCR library preparation used molecular barcoding, with unique molecular identifiers applied to normalize quantification of the TCRbeta repertoire. TCRdb reworked the public reads: Q25 trimming with fastp, MiXCR clone assembly, productive beta chains retained. Rows with a matching CDR3 protein are joined into one entry that keeps the most common DNA and genes. This sample comprises some 460,000 distinct CDR3 sequences, 15% to 20% of them detected only once. The ten largest clones take up 25% to 35% of the sample.

The source material was PBMCs, mostly from graft donor cells, sampled 360 days after TCRalphabeta/CD19-depleted stem cell transplant. The clonotype comes from a boy younger than two who had a stem cell transplant for Wiskott-Aldrich syndrome, so the T cells may come from the graft donor. The sequence is built from TRBV5-1 and TRBJ1-4; the D gene cannot be named for sure. The CDR3 here reads CASSDTWSGGKLFF. The nucleotides are TGCGCCAGCAGCGACACTTGGTCTGGCGGAAAACTGTTTTTT.